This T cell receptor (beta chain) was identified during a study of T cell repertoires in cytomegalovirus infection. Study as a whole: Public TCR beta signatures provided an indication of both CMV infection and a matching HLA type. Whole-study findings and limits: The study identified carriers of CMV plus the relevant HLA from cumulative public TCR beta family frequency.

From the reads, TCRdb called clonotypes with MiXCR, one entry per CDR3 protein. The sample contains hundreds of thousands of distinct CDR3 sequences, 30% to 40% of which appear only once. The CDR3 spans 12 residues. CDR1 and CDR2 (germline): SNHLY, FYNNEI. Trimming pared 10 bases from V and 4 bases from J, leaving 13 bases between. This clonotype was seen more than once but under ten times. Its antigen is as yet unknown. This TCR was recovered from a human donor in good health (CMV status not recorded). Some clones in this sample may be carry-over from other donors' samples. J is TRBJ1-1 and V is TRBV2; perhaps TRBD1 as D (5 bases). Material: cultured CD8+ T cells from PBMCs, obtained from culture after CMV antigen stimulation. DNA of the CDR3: TGTGCCATCGACAGAGCCTTCACTGAAGCTTTCTTT. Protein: CAIDRAFTEAFF.